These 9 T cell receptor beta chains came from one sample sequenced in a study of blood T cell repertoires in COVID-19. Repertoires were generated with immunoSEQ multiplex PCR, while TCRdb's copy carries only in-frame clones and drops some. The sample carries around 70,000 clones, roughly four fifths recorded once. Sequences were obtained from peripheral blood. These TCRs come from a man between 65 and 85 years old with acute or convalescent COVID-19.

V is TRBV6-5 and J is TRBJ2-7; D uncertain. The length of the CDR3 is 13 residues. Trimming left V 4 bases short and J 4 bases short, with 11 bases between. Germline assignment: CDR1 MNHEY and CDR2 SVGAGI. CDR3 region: CASSSPPYYEQYF. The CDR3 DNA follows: TGTGCCAGCAGTTCCCCCCCTTATTACGAGCAGTACTTC.

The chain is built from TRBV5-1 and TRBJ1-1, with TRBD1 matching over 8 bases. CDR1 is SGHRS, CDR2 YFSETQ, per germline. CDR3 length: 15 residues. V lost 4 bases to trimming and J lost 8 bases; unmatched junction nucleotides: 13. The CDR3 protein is CASSGGQAVGGEAFF. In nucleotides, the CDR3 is TGCGCCAGCAGCGGGGGACAGGCGGTTGGCGGGGAAGCTTTCTTT.

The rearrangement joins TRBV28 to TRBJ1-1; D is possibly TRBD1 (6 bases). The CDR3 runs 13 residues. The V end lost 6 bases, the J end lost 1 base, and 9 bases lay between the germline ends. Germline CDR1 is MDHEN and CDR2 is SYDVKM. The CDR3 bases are TGTGCCAGCAGGGACAGACAGAACACTGAAGCTTTCTTT. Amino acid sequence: CASRDRQNTEAFF.

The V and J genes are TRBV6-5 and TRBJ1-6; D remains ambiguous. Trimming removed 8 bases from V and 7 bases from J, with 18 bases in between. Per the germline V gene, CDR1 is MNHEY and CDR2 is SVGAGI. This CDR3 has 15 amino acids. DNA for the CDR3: TGTGCCAGCTGGGCACGTGGAATGCCCAATTCACCCCTCCACTTT. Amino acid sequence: CASWARGMPNSPLHF.

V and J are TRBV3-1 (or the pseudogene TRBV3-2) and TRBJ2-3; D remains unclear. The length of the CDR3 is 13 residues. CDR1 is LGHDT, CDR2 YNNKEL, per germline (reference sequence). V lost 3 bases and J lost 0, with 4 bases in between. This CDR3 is CASSQTSTDTQYF. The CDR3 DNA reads TGTGCCAGCAGCCAGACTAGCACAGATACGCAGTATTTT.

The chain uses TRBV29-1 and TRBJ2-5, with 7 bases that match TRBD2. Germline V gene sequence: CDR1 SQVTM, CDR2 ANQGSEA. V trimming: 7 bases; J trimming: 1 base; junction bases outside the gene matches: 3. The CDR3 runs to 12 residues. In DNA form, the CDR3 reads TGCAGCGGGGGGGGAGTCCAAGAGACCCAGTACTTC. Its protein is CSGGGVQETQYF.

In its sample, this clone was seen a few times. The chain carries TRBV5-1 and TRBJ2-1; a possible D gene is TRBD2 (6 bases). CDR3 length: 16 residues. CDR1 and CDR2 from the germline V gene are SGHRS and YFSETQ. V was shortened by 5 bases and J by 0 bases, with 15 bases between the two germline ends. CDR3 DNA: TGCGCCAGCAGACCGGCTAGCGCCAGCTCCTACAATGAGCAGTTCTTC. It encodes CASRPASASSYNEQFF.

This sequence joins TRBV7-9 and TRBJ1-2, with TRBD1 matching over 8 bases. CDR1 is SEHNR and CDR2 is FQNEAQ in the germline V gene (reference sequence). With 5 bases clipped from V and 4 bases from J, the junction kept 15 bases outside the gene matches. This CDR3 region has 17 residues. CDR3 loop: CASSRAGTGLLSYGYTF. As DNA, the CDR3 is TGTGCCAGCAGCAGAGCCGGGACAGGCCTATTATCCTATGGCTACACCTTC.

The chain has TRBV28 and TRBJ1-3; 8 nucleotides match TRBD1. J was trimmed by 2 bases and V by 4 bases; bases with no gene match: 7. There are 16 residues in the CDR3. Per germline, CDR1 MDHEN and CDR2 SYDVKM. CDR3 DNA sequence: TGTGCCAGCAGTTCCCAGGACAGGGTGACTGGAAACACCATATATTTT. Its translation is CASSSQDRVTGNTIYF.